This T cell receptor (beta chain) was captured by sequencing in a study of T cell responses to AZD1222 COVID-19 vaccine. The germline V gene has CDR1 SGHRS and CDR2 YFSETQ. V dropped 1 base and J dropped 4 bases, with 6 bases sitting between them. There are 13 residues in the CDR3. The protocol was immunoSEQ multiplex PCR, while the TCRdb copy is restricted to in-frame clones and leaves out a portion. The sample has around 100,000 clones, approximately 89% seen once; the top ten hold roughly 10%. Sequencing used peripheral blood, obtained 28 days after the second AZD1222 dose. The chain employs TRBV5-1 and TRBJ1-5, with D uncertain. This receptor was identified in an adult who received the AZD1222 COVID-19 vaccine. CDR3 coding DNA: TGCGCCAGCAGCTTGAAGGGTAATCAGCCCCAGCATTTT. Protein sequence: CASSLKGNQPQHF.